Each of the 13 T cell receptor beta chains below was sequenced from the same sample in a study of blood T cell repertoires in COVID-19. Assay used: immunoSEQ multiplex PCR; TCRdb lists only in-frame clones, some missing. The repertoire includes 150,000 to 200,000 clones, 86% of them detected once, and approximately 3.5% sits in the top ten. The sequencing input was peripheral blood. These receptors all come from a man between 65 and 85 years old with acute or convalescent COVID-19.

The J gene is TRBJ1-1, the V gene TRBV9; D is unresolved. The germline gives CDR1 SGDLS, CDR2 YYNGEE. There are 13 residues in the CDR3. Trimming removed 3 bases from V and 1 base from J, with 7 bases in between. In DNA, the CDR3 is TGTGCCAGCAGCGGAGACTGGAACACTGAAGCTTTCTTT. Translated, it gives CASSGDWNTEAFF. Variable domain in full (rest from reference TRBV9 and TRBJ1-1): DSGVTQTPKHLITATGQRVTLRCSPRSGDLSVYWYQQSLDQGLQFLIQYYNGEERAKGNILERFSAQQFPDLHSELNLSSLELGDSALYFCASSGDWNTEAFFGQGTRLTVV.

This clone was seen a single time. The junction departs from the called germline gene at one end, perhaps through a read error. The V and J genes are TRBV5-1 and TRBJ2-7; a possible D gene is TRBD2 (6 bases). Looked up from germline, CDR1 is SGHRS and CDR2 is YFSETQ. The CDR3 sequence is 11 residues long. CDR3 nucleotides: TGCGCCAGCAGCTCCCTCGGGACTGAGATCTTC. Translated: CASSSLGTEIF.

This rearrangement joins TRBV4-3 to TRBJ1-2; D perhaps matches TRBD1 (5 bases). CDR1 is LGHNA, CDR2 YSLEER, per germline. Trimming cost V 3 bases and J 8 bases, with 19 bases left between them. The CDR3 is 15 residues long. The CDR3 nucleotides read TGCGCCAGCAGCCATAACGGGGGACTTATAGCCGGCTACACCTTC. Its protein is CASSHNGGLIAGYTF.

Details on this clone: A junction end diverges from the germline sequence, so it may reflect a read error. Other DNA sequences in this specimen translate into the identical CDR3. V and J are TRBV5-5 and TRBJ2-7; D is undetermined. Germline CDR1 and CDR2: SGHKS and YYEKEE (reference sequence). CDR3 length: 14 residues. The CDR3 spells CASSSGASSYEQYF. The CDR3 nucleotides read TGTGCCAGTAGCTCAGGCGCGAGCTCCTACGAGCAGTACTTC.

The chain recombines TRBV25-1 with TRBJ2-5; D unclear. The V gene's germline CDR1 is MGHDK and CDR2 SYGVNS. This CDR3 region has 13 residues. V was shortened by 5 bases and J by 5 bases, with 12 bases between the two germline ends. The CDR3 DNA follows: TGTGCCAGCAGTCCCCCCAACGCGGAGACCCAGTACTTC. Amino acids: CASSPPNAETQYF.

Notes on this clone: Germline is not matched at one junction end, which may reflect a read error. The gene calls are TRBV20-1 and TRBJ2-7; 10 bases match TRBD2. The CDR3 contains 17 residues. In germline, CDR1 is DFQATT, CDR2 SNEGSKA (reference sequence). The chain's CDR3 is CSASESGSGGAPYAQYF. The CDR3, as DNA: TGCAGTGCTAGTGAATCGGGGAGCGGGGGGGCCCCTTACGCGCAGTACTTC.

The rearrangement links TRBV28 to TRBJ2-1; TRBD2 aligns across 15 bases. The V segment lost 7 bases and the J segment 10 bases; nucleotides outside the gene matches: 11. Germline V CDR1 and CDR2: MDHEN, SYDVKM. The CDR3 spans 16 residues. The CDR3 spells CASTLLGTSGRPEQFF. For the CDR3, the DNA is TGTGCCAGCACCTTACTGGGGACTAGCGGGAGGCCCGAGCAGTTCTTC.

The gene calls are TRBV15 and TRBJ2-7, with a weak D call TRBD1 (6 bases). This CDR3 comprises 14 residues. Germline V gives CDR1 LNHNV, CDR2 YYDKDF (reference sequence). The V gene lost 3 bases and the J gene lost 8 bases, with 17 bases spanning the gap. The CDR3 reads CATSRGRTDTKQYF. CDR3 in DNA: TGTGCCACCAGCAGGGGCCGGACAGATACGAAGCAGTACTTC.

This rearrangement joins TRBV19 to TRBJ2-7; 11 nucleotides agree with TRBD1. Per the germline V gene, CDR1 is LNHDA and CDR2 is SQIVND (reference sequence). The CDR3 consists of 16 residues. Trimming at V came to 5 bases and at J to 0 bases, leaving 6 bases not matched to a gene. In DNA form, the CDR3 reads TGTGCCAGTAGTCGGAGGACAGGGGGCTTCTCCTACGAGCAGTACTTC. It specifies CASSRRTGGFSYEQYF.

The CDR3 DNA is TGTGCCAGCAGCCCGATGGACTGGGGCTCCTACGAGCAGTACTTC. Encoded protein: CASSPMDWGSYEQYF. The chain couples TRBV7-9 to TRBJ2-7, with D possibly TRBD2 on 5 matching bases. Germline values: CDR1 SEHNR, CDR2 FQNEAQ (reference sequence). The V end lost 5 bases, the J end lost 0 bases, and 14 bases lay between the germline ends. The CDR3 totals 15 residues.

V usage is TRBV5-4 and J usage is TRBJ2-7, with 8 bases fitting TRBD1. Germline CDR1 is SGHNT and CDR2 is YYREEE (reference sequence). There are 16 residues in the CDR3. Unmatched junction bases numbered 9, after V lost 4 bases and J lost 0 bases. CDR3 nucleotides: TGTGCCAGCAGCGCAAGACAGGGGCCGAGCTCCTACGAGCAGTACTTC. Protein sequence: CASSARQGPSSYEQYF.

CDR3 DNA: TGTGCCTGGAGTGTACAACGGAACACTGAAGCTTTCTTT. It codes for CAWSVQRNTEAFF. The chain couples TRBV30 to TRBJ1-1, with D uncertain. V was trimmed by 0 bases and J by 1 base, leaving 6 bases between them. The CDR3 sequence is 13 residues long. The V gene's germline CDR1 is GTSNPN and CDR2 SVGIG (reference sequence).

This chain links TRBV28 with TRBJ1-4, with a weak D call TRBD1 (5 bases). Deletions cut 8 bases from V and 5 bases from J, with 21 bases between. The CDR3 length is 16 residues. CDR1 and CDR2 (germline): MDHEN, SYDVKM. Written as DNA, the CDR3 is TGTGCCAGCCTCCCCGGGGGAAGCAGAAGAAATGAAAAACTGTTTTTT. It encodes CASLPGGSRRNEKLFF.